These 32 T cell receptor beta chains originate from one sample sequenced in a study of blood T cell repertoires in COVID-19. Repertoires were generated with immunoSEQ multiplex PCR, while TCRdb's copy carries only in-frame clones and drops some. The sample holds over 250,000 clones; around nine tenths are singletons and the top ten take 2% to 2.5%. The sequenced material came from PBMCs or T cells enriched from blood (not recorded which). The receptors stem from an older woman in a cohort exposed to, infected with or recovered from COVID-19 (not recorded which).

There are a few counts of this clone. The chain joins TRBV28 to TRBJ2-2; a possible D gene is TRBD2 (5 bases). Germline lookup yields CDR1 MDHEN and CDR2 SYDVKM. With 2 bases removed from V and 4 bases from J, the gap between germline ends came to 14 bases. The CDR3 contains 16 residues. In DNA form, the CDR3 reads TGTGCCAGCAGTTTAAGACGAGGGTCAGGCACCGGGGAGCTGTTTTTT. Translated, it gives CASSLRRGSGTGELFF.

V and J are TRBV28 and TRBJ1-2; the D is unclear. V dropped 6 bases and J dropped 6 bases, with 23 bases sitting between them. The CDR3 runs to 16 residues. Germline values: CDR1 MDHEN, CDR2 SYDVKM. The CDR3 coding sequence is TGTGCCAGCAGCTTGGTCTCAAGGAAGGAGGGCCATGGCTACACCTTC. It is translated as CASSLVSRKEGHGYTF.

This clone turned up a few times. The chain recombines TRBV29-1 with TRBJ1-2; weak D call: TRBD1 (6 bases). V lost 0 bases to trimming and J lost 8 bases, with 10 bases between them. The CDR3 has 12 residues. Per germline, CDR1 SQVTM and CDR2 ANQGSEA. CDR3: CSVEEGGIGYTF. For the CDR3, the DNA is TGCAGCGTTGAAGAAGGGGGTATAGGCTACACCTTC.

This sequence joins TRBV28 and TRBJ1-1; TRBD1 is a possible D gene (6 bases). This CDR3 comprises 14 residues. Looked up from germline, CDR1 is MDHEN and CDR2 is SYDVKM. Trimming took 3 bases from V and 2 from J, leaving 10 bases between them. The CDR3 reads CASSLHRANTEAFF. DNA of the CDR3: TGTGCCAGCAGTTTGCACAGGGCAAACACTGAAGCTTTCTTT.

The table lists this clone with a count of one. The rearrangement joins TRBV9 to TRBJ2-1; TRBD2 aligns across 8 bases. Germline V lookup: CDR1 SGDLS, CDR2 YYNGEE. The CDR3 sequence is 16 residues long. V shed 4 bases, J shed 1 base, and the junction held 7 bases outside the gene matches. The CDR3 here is CASSPLPGGSYNEQFF. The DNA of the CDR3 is TGTGCCAGCAGCCCGCTTCCGGGAGGGTCCTACAATGAGCAGTTCTTC.

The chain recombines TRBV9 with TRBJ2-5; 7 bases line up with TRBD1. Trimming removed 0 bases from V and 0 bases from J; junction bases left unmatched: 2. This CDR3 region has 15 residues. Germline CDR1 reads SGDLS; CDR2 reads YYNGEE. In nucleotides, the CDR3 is TGTGCCAGCAGCGTAGCAGGGACAGACCAAGAGACCCAGTACTTC. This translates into CASSVAGTDQETQYF.

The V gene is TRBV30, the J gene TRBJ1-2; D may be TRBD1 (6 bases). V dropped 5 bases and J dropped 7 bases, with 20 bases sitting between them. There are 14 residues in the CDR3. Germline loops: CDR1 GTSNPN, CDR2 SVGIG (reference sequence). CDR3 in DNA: TGTGCCTGGGAGAGTGAACAGGGATTTGGTGGCTACACCTTC. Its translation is CAWESEQGFGGYTF.

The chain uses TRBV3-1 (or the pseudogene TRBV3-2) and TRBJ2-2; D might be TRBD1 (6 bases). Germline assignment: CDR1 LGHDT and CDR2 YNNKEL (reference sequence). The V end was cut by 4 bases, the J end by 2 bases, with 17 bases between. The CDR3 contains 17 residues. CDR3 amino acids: CASSRGSGRGNTGELFF. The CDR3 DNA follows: TGTGCCAGCAGCCGCGGGTCTGGCAGGGGTAACACCGGGGAGCTGTTTTTT.

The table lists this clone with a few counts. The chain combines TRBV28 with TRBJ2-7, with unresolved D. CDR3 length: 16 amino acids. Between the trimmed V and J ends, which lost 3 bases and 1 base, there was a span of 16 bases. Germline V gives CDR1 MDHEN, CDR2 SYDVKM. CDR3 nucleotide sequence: TGTGCCAGCAGTTTTAGTCTTGTCGGGTTGTCCTACGAGCAGTACTTC. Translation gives CASSFSLVGLSYEQYF.

CDR3 residues: CASRQGYTF. The CDR3 DNA reads TGCGCCAGCAGACAGGGCTACACCTTC. This chain joins TRBV23-1 and TRBJ1-2; D remains ambiguous. TRBV23-1 is classed as an ORF, of uncertain function. Trimming left V 6 bases short and J 8 bases short, with 4 bases between. The CDR3 has 9 residues.

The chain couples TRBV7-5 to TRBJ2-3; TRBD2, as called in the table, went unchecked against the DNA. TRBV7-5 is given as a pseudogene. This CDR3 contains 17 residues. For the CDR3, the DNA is TGTGCCAGAAGCTTAGTCACTAGCGGGGCTGCCACAGATACGCAGTATTTT. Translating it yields CARSLVTSGAATDTQYF.

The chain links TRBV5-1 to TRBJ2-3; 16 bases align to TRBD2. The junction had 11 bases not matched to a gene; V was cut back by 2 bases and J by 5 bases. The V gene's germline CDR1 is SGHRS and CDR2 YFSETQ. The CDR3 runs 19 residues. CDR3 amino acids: CASSFGGLAGGPSGDTQYF. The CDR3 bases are TGCGCCAGCAGCTTCGGGGGACTAGCGGGAGGGCCGTCGGGAGATACGCAGTATTTT.

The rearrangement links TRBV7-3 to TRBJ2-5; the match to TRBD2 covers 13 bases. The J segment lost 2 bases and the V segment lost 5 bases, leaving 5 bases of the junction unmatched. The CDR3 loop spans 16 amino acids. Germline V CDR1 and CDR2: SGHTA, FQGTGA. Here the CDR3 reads CASSPGLAGAQETQYF. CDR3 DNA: TGTGCCAGCAGCCCCGGACTAGCGGGAGCTCAAGAGACCCAGTACTTC.

The DNA for the CDR3 is TGCGCCAGCGGGGACAGCGAGAACACTGAAGCTTTCTTT. As protein: CASGDSENTEAFF. The rearrangement uses TRBV10-2 and TRBJ1-1; 7 bases map to TRBD1. This CDR3 has 13 amino acids. The germline CDR1 and CDR2 sequences are WSHSY and SAAADI. J gave up 1 base and V 8 bases, and 4 bases lay outside the gene matches.

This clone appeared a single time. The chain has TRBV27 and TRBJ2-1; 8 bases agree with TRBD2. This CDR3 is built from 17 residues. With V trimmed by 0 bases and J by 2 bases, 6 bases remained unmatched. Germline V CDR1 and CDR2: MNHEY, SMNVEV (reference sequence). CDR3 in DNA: TGTGCCAGCAGTTTATCGTGGGCTAGCGGGCCCTACAATGAGCAGTTCTTC. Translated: CASSLSWASGPYNEQFF.

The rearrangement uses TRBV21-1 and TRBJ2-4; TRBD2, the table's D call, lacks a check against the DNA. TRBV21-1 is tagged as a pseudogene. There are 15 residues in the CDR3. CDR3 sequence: CASRNPGDVKNIQYF. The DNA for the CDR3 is TGTGCCAGCAGGAACCCCGGAGATGTCAAAAACATTCAGTACTTC.

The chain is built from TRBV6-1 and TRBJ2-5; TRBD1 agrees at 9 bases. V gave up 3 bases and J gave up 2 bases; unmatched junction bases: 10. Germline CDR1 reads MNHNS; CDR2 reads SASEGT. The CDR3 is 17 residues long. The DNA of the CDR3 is TGTGCCAGCAGTGACCCGGGACAGGGAAGGCCTCAAGAGACCCAGTACTTC. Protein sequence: CASSDPGQGRPQETQYF.

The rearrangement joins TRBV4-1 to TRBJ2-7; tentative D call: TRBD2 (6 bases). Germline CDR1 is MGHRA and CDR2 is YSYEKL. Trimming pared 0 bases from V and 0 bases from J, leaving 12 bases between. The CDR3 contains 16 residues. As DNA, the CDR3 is TGCGCCAGCAGCCAAGAAGTTAGCGGTTTCTCCTACGAGCAGTACTTC. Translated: CASSQEVSGFSYEQYF.

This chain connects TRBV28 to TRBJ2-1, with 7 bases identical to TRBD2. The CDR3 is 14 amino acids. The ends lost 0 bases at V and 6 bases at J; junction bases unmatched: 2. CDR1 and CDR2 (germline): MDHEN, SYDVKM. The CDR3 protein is CASSLWASGNEQFF. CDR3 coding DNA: TGTGCCAGCAGTTTATGGGCTAGCGGCAATGAGCAGTTCTTC.

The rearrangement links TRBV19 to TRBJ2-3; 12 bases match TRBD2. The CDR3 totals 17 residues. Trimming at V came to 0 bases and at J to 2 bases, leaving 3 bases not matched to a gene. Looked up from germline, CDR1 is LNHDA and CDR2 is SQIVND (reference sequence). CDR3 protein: CASSIDGLAGTTDTQYF. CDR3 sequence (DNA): TGTGCCAGTAGTATAGATGGACTAGCGGGGACCACAGATACGCAGTATTTT.

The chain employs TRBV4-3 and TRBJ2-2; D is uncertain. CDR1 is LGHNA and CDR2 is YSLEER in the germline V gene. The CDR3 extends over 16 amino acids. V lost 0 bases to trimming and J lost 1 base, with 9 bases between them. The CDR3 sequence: CASSQDERQNTGELFF. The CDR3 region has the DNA TGCGCCAGCAGCCAAGACGAAAGACAGAACACCGGGGAGCTGTTTTTT.

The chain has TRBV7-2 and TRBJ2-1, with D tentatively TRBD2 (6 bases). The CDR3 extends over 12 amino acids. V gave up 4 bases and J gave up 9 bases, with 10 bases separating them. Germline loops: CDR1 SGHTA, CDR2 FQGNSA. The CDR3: CASSYQAGEQFF. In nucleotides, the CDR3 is TGTGCCAGCAGCTATCAAGCGGGTGAGCAGTTCTTC. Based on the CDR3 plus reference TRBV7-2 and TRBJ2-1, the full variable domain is GAGVSQSPSNKVTEKGKDVELRCDPISGHTALYWYRQSLGQGLEFLIYFQGNSAPDKSGLPSDRFSAERTGGSVSTLTIQRTQQEDSAVYLCASSYQAGEQFFGPGTRLTVL.

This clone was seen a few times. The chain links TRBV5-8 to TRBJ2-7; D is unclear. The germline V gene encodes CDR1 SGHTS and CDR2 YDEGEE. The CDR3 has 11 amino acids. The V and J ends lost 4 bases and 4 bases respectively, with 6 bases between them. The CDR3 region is CASSPGYEQYF. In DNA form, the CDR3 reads TGTGCCAGCAGCCCAGGATACGAGCAGTACTTC.

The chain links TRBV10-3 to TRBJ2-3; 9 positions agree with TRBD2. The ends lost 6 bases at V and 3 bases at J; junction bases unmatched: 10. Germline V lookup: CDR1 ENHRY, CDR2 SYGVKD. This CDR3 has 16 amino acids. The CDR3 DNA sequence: TGTGCCATCAGCCCGAACATAGCGGGAGAGACAGATACGCAGTATTTT. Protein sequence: CAISPNIAGETDTQYF.

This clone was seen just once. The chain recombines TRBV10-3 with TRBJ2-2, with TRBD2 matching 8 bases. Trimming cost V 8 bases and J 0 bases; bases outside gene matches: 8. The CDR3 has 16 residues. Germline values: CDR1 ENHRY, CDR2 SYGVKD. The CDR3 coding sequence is TGTGCCATCCCTCGGGGAGCGGGAGCGAACACCGGGGAGCTGTTTTTT. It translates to CAIPRGAGANTGELFF.

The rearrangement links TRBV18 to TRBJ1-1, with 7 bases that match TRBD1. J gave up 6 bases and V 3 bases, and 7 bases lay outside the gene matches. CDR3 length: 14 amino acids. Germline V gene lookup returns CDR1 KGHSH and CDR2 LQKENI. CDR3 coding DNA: TGTGCCAGCTCACCGCGGACAGGAGTCTCTGAAGCTTTCTTT. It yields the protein CASSPRTGVSEAFF.

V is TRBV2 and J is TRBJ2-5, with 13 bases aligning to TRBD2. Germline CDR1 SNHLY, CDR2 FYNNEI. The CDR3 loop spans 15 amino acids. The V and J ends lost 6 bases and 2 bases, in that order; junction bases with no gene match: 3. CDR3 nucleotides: TGTGCCAGCAGCAGACTAGCGGGGGGTCAAGAGACCCAGTACTTC. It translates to CASSRLAGGQETQYF.

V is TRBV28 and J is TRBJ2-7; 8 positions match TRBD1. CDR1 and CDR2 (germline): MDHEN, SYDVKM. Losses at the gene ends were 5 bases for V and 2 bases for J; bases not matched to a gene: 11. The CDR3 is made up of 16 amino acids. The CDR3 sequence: CASSEIGQGRPYEQYF. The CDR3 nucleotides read TGTGCCAGCAGTGAGATCGGACAGGGAAGGCCCTACGAGCAGTACTTC.

The CDR3 loop reads CASSPQRGNYGYTF. CDR3 nucleotides: TGTGCCAGTAGTCCCCAACGCGGGAACTATGGCTACACCTTC. The chain links TRBV19 to TRBJ1-2, with D unclear. This CDR3 has 14 residues. Germline V gene lookup returns CDR1 LNHDA and CDR2 SQIVND (reference sequence). Trimming shortened V by 5 bases and J by 2 bases, and 12 bases separated the two germline ends.

The CDR3 region is CASQTDLGTQYF. CDR3 DNA: TGTGCCAGTCAGACAGACTTGGGGACCCAGTACTTC. The chain links TRBV19 to TRBJ2-5; TRBD1 might be the D (5 bases). Germline assignment: CDR1 LNHDA and CDR2 SQIVND (reference sequence). The CDR3 is made up of 12 amino acids. Trimming stripped 8 bases from V and 7 bases from J, with 14 bases between.

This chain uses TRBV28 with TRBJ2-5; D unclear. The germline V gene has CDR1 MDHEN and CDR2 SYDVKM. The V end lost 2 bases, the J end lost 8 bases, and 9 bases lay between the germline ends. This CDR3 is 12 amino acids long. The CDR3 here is CASSLGPRTQYF. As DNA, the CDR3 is TGTGCCAGCAGTTTAGGCCCACGAACCCAGTACTTC.

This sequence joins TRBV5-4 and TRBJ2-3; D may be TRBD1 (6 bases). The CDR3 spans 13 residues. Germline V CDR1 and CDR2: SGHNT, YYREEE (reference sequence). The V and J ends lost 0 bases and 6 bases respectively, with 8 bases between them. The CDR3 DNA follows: TGTGCCAGCAGCTTGGACAGGGAGGATACGCAGTATTTT. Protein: CASSLDREDTQYF.